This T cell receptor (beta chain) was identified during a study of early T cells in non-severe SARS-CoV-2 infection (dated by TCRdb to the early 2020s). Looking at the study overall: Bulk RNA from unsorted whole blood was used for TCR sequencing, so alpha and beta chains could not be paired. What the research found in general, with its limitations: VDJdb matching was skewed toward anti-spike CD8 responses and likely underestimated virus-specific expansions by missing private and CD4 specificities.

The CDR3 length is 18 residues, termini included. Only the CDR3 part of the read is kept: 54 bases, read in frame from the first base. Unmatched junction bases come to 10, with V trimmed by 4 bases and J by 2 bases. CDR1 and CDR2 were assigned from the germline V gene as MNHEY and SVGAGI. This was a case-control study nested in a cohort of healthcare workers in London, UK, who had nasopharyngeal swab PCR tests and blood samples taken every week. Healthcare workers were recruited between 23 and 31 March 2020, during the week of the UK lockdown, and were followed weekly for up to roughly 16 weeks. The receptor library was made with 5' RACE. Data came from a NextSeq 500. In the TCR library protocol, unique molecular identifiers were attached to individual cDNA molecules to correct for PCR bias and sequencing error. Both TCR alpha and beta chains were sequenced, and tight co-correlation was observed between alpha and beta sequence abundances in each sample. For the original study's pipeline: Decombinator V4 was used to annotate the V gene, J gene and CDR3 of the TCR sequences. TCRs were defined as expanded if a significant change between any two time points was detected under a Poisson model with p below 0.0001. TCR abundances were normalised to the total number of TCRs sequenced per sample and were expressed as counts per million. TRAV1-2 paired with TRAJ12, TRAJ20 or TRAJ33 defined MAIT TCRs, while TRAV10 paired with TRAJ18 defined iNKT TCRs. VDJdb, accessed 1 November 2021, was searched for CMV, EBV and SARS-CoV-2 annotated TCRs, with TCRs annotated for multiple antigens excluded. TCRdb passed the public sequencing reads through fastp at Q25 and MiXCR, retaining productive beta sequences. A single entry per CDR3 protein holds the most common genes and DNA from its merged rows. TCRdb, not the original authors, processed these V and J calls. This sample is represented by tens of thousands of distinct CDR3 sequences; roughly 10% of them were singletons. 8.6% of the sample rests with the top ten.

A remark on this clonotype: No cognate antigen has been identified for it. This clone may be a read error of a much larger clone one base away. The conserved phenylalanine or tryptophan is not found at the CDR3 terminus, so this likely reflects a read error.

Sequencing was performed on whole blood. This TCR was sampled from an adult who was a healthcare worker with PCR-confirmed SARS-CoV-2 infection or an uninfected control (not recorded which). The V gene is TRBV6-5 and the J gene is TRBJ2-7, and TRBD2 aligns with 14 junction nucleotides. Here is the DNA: TGTGCCAGCAGTTTGACCGGACTAGCGGGAGGTCTCGCCTACGAGCAGTACTCC. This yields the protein CASSLTGLAGGLAYEQYS.